These T cell receptor beta chains were read from a single sample in a study of CD8+CD57+ T cells in acquired aplastic anemia. TCRdb passed the reads through MiXCR, listing each CDR3 protein once. The data hold roughly 80,000 distinct CDR3 sequences, with just over 70% observed a single time. The sequenced sample consisted of sorted CD4+, CD8+, or CD8+CD57+ T cells (not recorded which) from PBMCs. The receptors originated from a human donor with aplastic anemia. The CDR3 runs from the conserved cysteine through the conserved F or W. Each record gives: J gene, V gene, clone size, CDR3 protein. Not every row has a clone size; where given, it reads once, few, many or a size class.

J gene: TRBJ1-1; V gene: TRBV2; clone size: .; CDR3 protein: CASRNRANTEAFF
J gene: TRBJ2-7; V gene: TRBV11-1; clone size: many; CDR3 protein: CASSPPRDVSSYEQYF
J gene: TRBJ2-2; V gene: TRBV7-9; clone size: .; CDR3 protein: CASSPFTGELFF
J gene: TRBJ2-7; V gene: TRBV24-1; clone size: .; CDR3 protein: CATSDLPGDEQYF
J gene: TRBJ2-2; V gene: TRBV11-2; clone size: .; CDR3 protein: CASSSLTTGITGELFF
J gene: TRBJ2-1; V gene: TRBV20-1; clone size: .; CDR3 protein: CSAPGAGRNEQFF
J gene: TRBJ1-5; V gene: TRBV9; clone size: .; CDR3 protein: CASSVEGSGQPQHF
J gene: TRBJ1-6; V gene: TRBV2; clone size: .; CDR3 protein: CASSREQGFGSPLHF
J gene: TRBJ1-1; V gene: TRBV7-9; clone size: .; CDR3 protein: CASSLSQGPSEAFF
J gene: TRBJ1-1; V gene: TRBV7-2; clone size: .; CDR3 protein: CASSLKTNTEAFF
J gene: TRBJ1-1; V gene: TRBV2; clone size: once; CDR3 protein: CASSEGWGNTEAFF
J gene: TRBJ1-5; V gene: TRBV6-1; clone size: .; CDR3 protein: CASLFRGSNQPQHF
J gene: TRBJ2-7; V gene: TRBV7-9; clone size: .; CDR3 protein: CASSRRLGSSYEQYF
J gene: TRBJ2-1; V gene: TRBV12-3/TRBV12-4; clone size: .; CDR3 protein: CASSLADYNEQFF
J gene: TRBJ1-2; V gene: TRBV7-8; clone size: .; CDR3 protein: CASSRAGSGYTF
J gene: TRBJ2-7; V gene: TRBV10-3; clone size: few; CDR3 protein: CAISELLGQGAYEQYF
J gene: TRBJ2-7; V gene: TRBV7-2; clone size: once; CDR3 protein: CASSGDFFYEQYF
J gene: TRBJ2-1; V gene: TRBV20-1; clone size: many; CDR3 protein: CSARDLGRESSYNEQFF
J gene: TRBJ1-2; V gene: TRBV24-1; clone size: once; CDR3 protein: CATSDHQGRGYTF
J gene: TRBJ1-6; V gene: TRBV7-9; clone size: .; CDR3 protein: CASSLEIGVNSPLHF
J gene: TRBJ2-3; V gene: TRBV10-3; clone size: .; CDR3 protein: CAIPNDTQYF
J gene: TRBJ1-1; V gene: TRBV5-8; clone size: many; CDR3 protein: CASTQGQNGPEAFF
J gene: TRBJ2-7; V gene: TRBV9; clone size: .; CDR3 protein: CASSLDYYEQYF
J gene: TRBJ1-2; V gene: TRBV2; clone size: many; CDR3 protein: CALGTGFGYTF
J gene: TRBJ2-5; V gene: TRBV20-1; clone size: once; CDR3 protein: CSARLATQTQYF
J gene: TRBJ1-1; V gene: TRBV5-4; clone size: .; CDR3 protein: CASSSKDGTTEAFF
J gene: TRBJ2-7; V gene: TRBV19; clone size: .; CDR3 protein: CASSTTGTGSYEQYF
J gene: TRBJ2-5; V gene: TRBV9; clone size: .; CDR3 protein: CASSDRRQGAVETQYF
J gene: TRBJ1-1; V gene: TRBV25-1; clone size: once; CDR3 protein: CASSATLNTEAFF
J gene: TRBJ1-2; V gene: TRBV19; clone size: .; CDR3 protein: CATSTDPHGYTF
J gene: TRBJ2-7; V gene: TRBV4-2; clone size: .; CDR3 protein: CASSQASGGADEQYF
J gene: TRBJ1-1; V gene: TRBV10-3; clone size: .; CDR3 protein: CAISDLQGNPEAFF
J gene: TRBJ1-1; V gene: TRBV25-1; clone size: .; CDR3 protein: CASKGGEAFF
J gene: TRBJ2-5; V gene: TRBV29-1; clone size: .; CDR3 protein: CSVRPGLPQETQYF
J gene: TRBJ2-5; V gene: TRBV7-3; clone size: .; CDR3 protein: CASSLRDQETQYF
J gene: TRBJ1-6; V gene: TRBV19; clone size: .; CDR3 protein: CASNRDENNSPLHF
J gene: TRBJ1-3; V gene: TRBV12-3/TRBV12-4; clone size: .; CDR3 protein: CASSLASSGNTIYF
J gene: TRBJ2-7; V gene: TRBV9; clone size: .; CDR3 protein: CASSVGPSSYEQYF
J gene: TRBJ1-3; V gene: TRBV29-1; clone size: .; CDR3 protein: CSVRGGQGNSGNTIYF
J gene: TRBJ2-7; V gene: TRBV19; clone size: .; CDR3 protein: CASSIGDGRSYEQYF
J gene: TRBJ2-2; V gene: TRBV5-5; clone size: .; CDR3 protein: CASSWGQGAHTGELFF
J gene: TRBJ2-7; V gene: TRBV9; clone size: .; CDR3 protein: CASSGGADYEQYF
J gene: TRBJ2-7; V gene: TRBV29-1; clone size: .; CDR3 protein: CSVHFRSSYEQYF
J gene: TRBJ2-7; V gene: TRBV28; clone size: .; CDR3 protein: CASSQAASGRIEQYF
J gene: TRBJ1-1; V gene: TRBV25-1; clone size: .; CDR3 protein: CASSGTVTEAFF
J gene: TRBJ1-2; V gene: TRBV9; clone size: .; CDR3 protein: CASSVGDGVYGYTF
J gene: TRBJ2-1; V gene: TRBV7-9; clone size: few; CDR3 protein: CASSLVAGAQFF
J gene: TRBJ2-3; V gene: TRBV24-1; clone size: once; CDR3 protein: CATSDPGGQGVGGTQYF
J gene: TRBJ2-3; V gene: TRBV7-2; clone size: .; CDR3 protein: CASSLTGGTQYF
J gene: TRBJ2-7; V gene: TRBV7-9; clone size: many; CDR3 protein: CASSPELIYEQYF
J gene: TRBJ2-1; V gene: TRBV20-1; clone size: few; CDR3 protein: CSARGERENEQFF